These 3 T cell receptor beta chains share one sample of origin, sequenced in a study of T cell responses to AZD1222 COVID-19 vaccine. Here immunoSEQ multiplex PCR was the method, and the copy in TCRdb shows in-frame clones only, minus some. The data hold 150,000 to 200,000 clones, with about 90% observed a single time. The sequences come from peripheral blood, collected 28 days after the second AZD1222 dose. The receptors come from an adult who received the AZD1222 COVID-19 vaccine.

V is TRBV6-5 and J is TRBJ1-1; D is unclear. This CDR3 is built from 14 residues. Between the trimmed V and J ends, which lost 2 bases and 5 bases, there was a span of 12 bases. Germline V gives CDR1 MNHEY, CDR2 SVGAGI. CDR3 nucleotide sequence: TGTGCCAGCAGTTACACCAATTTGGGGACTGAAGCTTTCTTT. As protein: CASSYTNLGTEAFF.

This clone is a singleton in its sample. The CDR3 coding sequence is TGTGCCAGCAGCGTAGGAGGGACAGGACTTGACTATGGCTACACCTTC. The encoded protein is CASSVGGTGLDYGYTF. The rearrangement joins TRBV9 to TRBJ1-2; 8 bases map to TRBD1. The V and J ends lost 0 bases and 3 bases, in that order; junction bases with no gene match: 7. Germline CDR1 SGDLS, CDR2 YYNGEE. The CDR3 covers 16 residues.

The chain combines TRBV30 with TRBJ1-4; 8 bases are a match to TRBD1. Germline V gene sequence: CDR1 GTSNPN, CDR2 SVGIG (reference sequence). V gave up 3 bases and J gave up 8 bases; unmatched junction bases: 5. The CDR3 consists of 13 residues. CDR3 nucleotide sequence: TGTGCCTGGAGGCCCAGGGGGCAGGAAAAACTGTTTTTT. This codes for CAWRPRGQEKLFF. Based on the CDR3 plus reference TRBV30 and TRBJ1-4, the full variable domain is SQTIHQWPATLVQPVGSPLSLECTVEGTSNPNLYWYRQAAGRGLQLLFYSVGIGQISSEVPQNLSASRPQDRQFILSSKKLLLSDSGFYLCAWRPRGQEKLFFGSGTQLSVL.